Below are 15 T cell receptor beta chains sequenced from a single sample in a study of neurological immune-mediated disorders. TCRdb reprocessed the 5' RACE reads via MiXCR and lists one record per CDR3 protein. The table lists 65,000 to 75,000 distinct CDR3 sequences, over 4% of them singletons, with around 5.3% in the top ten. The sequenced sample consisted of PBMCs. These receptors were obtained from a human donor with multiple sclerosis. The donor label of this sample is uncertain.

There are many counts of this clonotype. At one of its ends the junction is not consistent with the germline gene, which may arise from a read error. The chain employs TRBV10-3 and TRBJ2-3, with no clear D. The CDR3 extends over 12 amino acids. The germline CDR1 and CDR2 sequences are ENHRY and SYGVKD. For the CDR3, the DNA is TGTGCCATCAGAGAGTCCACAGATACGCAGTATTTT. Amino acids: CAIRESTDTQYF.

This clonotype was seen many times. The chain combines TRBV28 with TRBJ2-7; maybe TRBD1 (7 bases). The CDR3 consists of 14 residues. The germline V and J ends were trimmed by 3 bases and 3 bases, with 12 bases remaining between them. Germline CDR1 MDHEN, CDR2 SYDVKM. CDR3 loop: CASSLGGQIYEQYF. CDR3 coding DNA: TGTGCCAGCAGTTTGGGGGGACAGATCTACGAGCAGTACTTC. Full variable domain (outside the CDR3, taken from reference TRBV28 and TRBJ2-7): DVKVTQSSRYLVKRTGEKVFLECVQDMDHENMFWYRQDPGLGLRLIYFSYDVKMKEKGDIPEGYSVSREKKERFSLILESASTNQTSMYLCASSLGGQIYEQYFGPGTRLTVT.

Remarks on this clonotype: This clone may be a read error of a much larger clone one base away. The chain employs TRBV15 and TRBJ2-7; D gene uncertain. Germline V lookup: CDR1 LNHNV, CDR2 YYDKDF (reference sequence). CDR3 length: 12 amino acids. The CDR3 loop reads CVTSRGLYEQYF. In DNA form, the CDR3 reads TGTGTCACCAGCAGAGGTCTCTACGAGCAGTACTTC.

The sample holds many counts of this clonotype. The chain links TRBV10-3 to TRBJ2-3, with 9 bases aligning to TRBD2. With V trimmed by 7 bases and J by 4 bases, 9 bases remained unmatched. CDR3 size: 15 residues. Germline CDR1 reads ENHRY; CDR2 reads SYGVKD. CDR3 in DNA: TGTGCCATCACTGAACGCGGGGGGGGTGCAGATACGCAGTATTTT. Protein: CAITERGGGADTQYF.

This clonotype was seen many times. The chain is built from TRBV29-1 and TRBJ2-1; no clear D. CDR1 and CDR2 (germline): SQVTM, ANQGSEA. The V end was cut by 6 bases, the J end by 6 bases, with 9 bases between. This CDR3 is 11 amino acids long. The CDR3 DNA is TGCAGCGTCGACCGATCCAATGAGCAGTTCTTC. The encoded protein is CSVDRSNEQFF.

Many counts were recorded for this clonotype. As DNA, the CDR3 is TGTGCCAGCAGACCGCAGGGTACCCAGCCCCAGCATTTT. Protein: CASRPQGTQPQHF. The genes are TRBV6-6 and TRBJ1-5; D may be TRBD1 (5 bases). V shed 6 bases and J shed 7 bases, with 13 bases lying between them. Germline V gives CDR1 MNHNY, CDR2 SVGAGI (reference sequence). CDR3 size: 13 residues.

This clonotype appeared many times. The V call is TRBV24-1, the J call TRBJ2-1; 10 bases fit TRBD1. V gave up 9 bases and J gave up 7 bases; unmatched junction bases: 8. The CDR3 consists of 14 residues. Germline assignment: CDR1 KGHDR and CDR2 SFDVKD. CDR3 in DNA: TGTGCCACCGCTCACCGGACAGGGGGTAATGAGCAGTTCTTC. Its protein is CATAHRTGGNEQFF.

This clonotype was seen at least ten times. The chain's CDR3 is CASRGLRDRGSHEQYF. For the CDR3, the DNA is TGTGCCAGCAGGGGGCTCCGGGACAGGGGGAGTCACGAGCAGTACTTC. The V gene is TRBV12-3 or TRBV12-4, the J gene TRBJ2-7; TRBD1 agrees at 11 bases. J gave up 5 bases and V 6 bases, and 12 bases lay outside the gene matches. The CDR3 is 16 residues long.

This clonotype was recorded many times. This may arise from a read error, as a much more abundant clone is one base away. The rearrangement joins TRBV5-1 to TRBJ1-1; D uncertain. The CDR3 extends over 12 amino acids. Germline V gene lookup returns CDR1 SGHRS and CDR2 YFSETQ. Trimming shortened V by 2 bases and J by 1 base, and 3 bases separated the two germline ends. The CDR3 nucleotides are TGCGCCAGCAGCTTCGAGAACACTGAAGCTTTCTTT. This sequence encodes CASSFENTEAFF. The full variable domain, rest sourced from reference TRBV5-1 and TRBJ1-1, is KAGVTQTPRYLIKTRGQQVTLSCSPISGHRSVSWYQQTPGQGLQFLFEYFSETQRNKGNFPGRFSGRQFSNSRSEMNVSTLELGDSALYLCASSFENTEAFFGQGTRLTVV.

This clonotype was observed at least ten times. This sequence joins TRBV5-1 and TRBJ2-3, with TRBD2 identical over 9 bases. V lost 2 bases, J lost 4 bases, and 8 bases stayed unmatched. The CDR3 length is 16 residues. Germline V lookup: CDR1 SGHRS, CDR2 YFSETQ. The CDR3 is CASSFFGAGGSDTQYF. The CDR3 nucleotides read TGCGCCAGCAGCTTCTTCGGGGCGGGGGGGTCAGATACGCAGTATTTT.

This chain joins TRBV18 and TRBJ2-4; possible D gene TRBD2, 7 bases. V shed 3 bases and J shed 1 base, with 10 bases lying between them. Germline loops: CDR1 KGHSH, CDR2 LQKENI. CDR3 length: 15 amino acids. The CDR3 DNA is TGTGCCAGCTCACCGGAGGGGGGGGCCAAAAACATTCAGTACTTC. It translates to CASSPEGGAKNIQYF.

Many counts were recorded for this clonotype. CDR3 DNA sequence: TGTGCCAGCAGCCCCTCCGAGGTCAGGGTCACCGGGGAGCTGTTTTTT. Its translation is CASSPSEVRVTGELFF. The J gene is TRBJ2-2, the V gene TRBV7-9; a possible D gene is TRBD1 (5 bases). Trimming left V 5 bases short and J 4 bases short, with 17 bases between. The V gene's germline CDR1 is SEHNR and CDR2 FQNEAQ (reference sequence). There are 16 residues in the CDR3.

This clonotype was recorded many times. The chain couples TRBV7-3 to TRBJ1-2; D not certain. From germline, CDR1 is SGHTA and CDR2 FQGTGA. CDR3 length: 12 amino acids. V lost 5 bases and J 1 base, leaving 5 bases between the germline ends. The CDR3 here is CASSQDNYGYTF. The DNA for the CDR3 is TGTGCCAGCAGCCAGGATAACTATGGCTACACCTTC.

This clonotype showed up many times. DNA for the CDR3: TGTGCCAGCAGCTTAGTAGGACATTTCACAGATACGCAGTATTTT. This sequence encodes CASSLVGHFTDTQYF. The gene calls are TRBV11-2 and TRBJ2-3; tentative D call: TRBD1 (5 bases). CDR1 is SGHAT and CDR2 is FQNNGV in the germline V gene. The V and J ends lost 1 base and 2 bases respectively, with 10 bases between them. This CDR3 contains 15 residues.

This clonotype was seen many times. This CDR3 reads CSARGSAGWNEQFF. The CDR3, as DNA: TGCAGTGCTAGAGGGTCTGCGGGGTGGAATGAGCAGTTCTTC. The rearrangement links TRBV20-1 to TRBJ2-1; maybe TRBD2 (6 bases). The germline gives CDR1 DFQATT, CDR2 SNEGSKA (reference sequence). V gave up 1 base and J gave up 7 bases, with 14 bases separating them. The CDR3 is 14 residues long.